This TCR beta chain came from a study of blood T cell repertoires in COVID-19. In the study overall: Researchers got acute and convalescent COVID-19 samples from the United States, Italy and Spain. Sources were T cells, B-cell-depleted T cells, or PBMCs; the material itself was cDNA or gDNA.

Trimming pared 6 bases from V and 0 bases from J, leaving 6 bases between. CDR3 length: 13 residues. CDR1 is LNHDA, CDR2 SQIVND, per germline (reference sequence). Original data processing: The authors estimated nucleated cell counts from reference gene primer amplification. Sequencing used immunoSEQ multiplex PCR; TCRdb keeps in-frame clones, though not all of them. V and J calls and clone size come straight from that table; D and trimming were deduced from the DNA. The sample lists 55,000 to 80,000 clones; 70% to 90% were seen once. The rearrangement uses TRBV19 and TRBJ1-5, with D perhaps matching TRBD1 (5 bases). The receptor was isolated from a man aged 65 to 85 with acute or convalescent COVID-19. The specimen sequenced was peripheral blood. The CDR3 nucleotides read TGTGCCAGTAGAGGGGTTAGCAATCAGCCCCAGCATTTT. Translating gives CASRGVSNQPQHF.